This TCR beta chain stems from a study of OX40 agonist ivuxolimab in advanced cancers. General study results and limits: Fewer expanded clones were found on average in CD4+ than in CD8+ T cells.

The CDR3 spans 11 residues. Germline V gene sequence: CDR1 SGHRS, CDR2 YFSETQ. V lost 1 base and J lost 2, with 0 bases in between. Turning to this clone: As yet, its antigen is unknown. Other DNA sequences from this sample encode an identical CDR3 as well.

TCRdb's copy holds only in-frame clones and misses some; the assay was immunoSEQ multiplex PCR. Of over 40,000 clones in the sample, 80% were seen once. This sequence was found in an adult with an advanced solid tumor such as melanoma, head and neck, liver or kidney cancer. The sample consisted of CD4+ or CD8+ T cells sorted from blood, taken in a trial of the OX40 agonist ivuxolimab. This rearrangement joins TRBV5-1 to TRBJ1-1; no reliable D call. The CDR3 reads CASSLNTEAFF. CDR3 DNA: TGCGCCAGCAGCTTGAACACTGAAGCTTTCTTT.